A single sample gave rise to the 17 T cell receptor beta chains below, sequenced in a study of shared clonotypes between healthy human individuals. Repertoires were generated with immunoSEQ multiplex PCR, while TCRdb's copy carries only in-frame clones and drops some. The sample lists a few million clones, 85% to 95% seen once, with about 0.41% in the top ten. The sequencing sample was made of naive CD4+ T cells from PBMCs. Sample subset: CD45RA+ positively selected. The receptor set was obtained from a man between 18 and 35 years old in good health. Some clones in this sample may be carry-over from other donors' samples.

The chain carries TRBV2 and TRBJ2-7; maybe TRBD2 (7 bases). Germline CDR1 is SNHLY and CDR2 is FYNNEI. The CDR3 has 14 amino acids. The V end lost 3 bases, the J end lost 5 bases, and 14 bases lay between the germline ends. The CDR3 DNA follows: TGTGCCAGCAGTGATCGCCGGGGGGCCAACGAGCAGTACTTC. Protein sequence: CASSDRRGANEQYF.

This chain joins TRBV10-3 and TRBJ1-3; maybe TRBD1 (5 bases). The CDR3 extends over 13 amino acids. V was pared by 7 bases and J by 2 bases, with 9 bases between. Per the germline V gene, CDR1 is ENHRY and CDR2 is SYGVKD. For the CDR3, the DNA is TGTGCCATCACCGGGGGTACTGGAAACACCATATATTTT. It translates to CAITGGTGNTIYF.

The V call is TRBV7-9, the J call TRBJ2-1; D uncertain. This CDR3 is 13 amino acids long. The V end was cut by 2 bases, the J end by 6 bases, with 8 bases between. CDR1 and CDR2 from the germline V gene are SEHNR and FQNEAQ (reference sequence). CDR3 residues: CASSLSQLNEQFF. The CDR3 coding sequence is TGTGCCAGCAGCTTATCTCAGCTCAATGAGCAGTTCTTC.

CDR3 nucleotide sequence: TGTGCCACTACCCGCAGGGGGGAGCTGTTTTTT. Amino acids: CATTRRGELFF. The V call is TRBV28, the J call TRBJ2-2; no clear D. Per germline, CDR1 MDHEN and CDR2 SYDVKM. The CDR3 has 11 amino acids. Trimming cost V 10 bases and J 8 bases, with 11 bases left between them.

This clone has more than one count but fewer than ten. The V call is TRBV30, the J call TRBJ1-1, with D possibly matching TRBD1 (5 bases). This CDR3 has 15 amino acids. V lost 4 bases to trimming and J lost 0 bases, with 15 bases between them. Germline assignment: CDR1 GTSNPN and CDR2 SVGIG (reference sequence). For the CDR3, the DNA is TGTGCCTGGAAAACTGGGGGAGGAGTGAACACTGAAGCTTTCTTT. This gives the protein CAWKTGGGVNTEAFF.

The chain carries TRBV7-3 and TRBJ1-5; TRBD1 matches 7 bases. CDR3 length: 20 residues. With 1 base clipped from V and 3 bases from J, the junction kept 18 bases outside the gene matches. The germline gives CDR1 SGHTA, CDR2 FQGTGA. CDR3 amino acids: CASSLIWRGPGTDPNQPQHF. CDR3 bases: TGTGCCAGCAGCTTAATCTGGAGGGGACCCGGGACAGACCCCAATCAGCCCCAGCATTTT.

The V and J genes are TRBV6-5 and TRBJ2-1; 12 bases are a match to TRBD2. Per the germline V gene, CDR1 is MNHEY and CDR2 is SVGAGI. The CDR3 is made up of 13 amino acids. The J segment lost 10 bases and the V segment lost 10 bases, leaving 8 bases of the junction unmatched. CDR3 loop: CAIQTSGSSEQFF. CDR3 sequence (DNA): TGTGCCATTCAGACTAGCGGGAGTAGCGAGCAGTTCTTC.

The chain joins TRBV30 to TRBJ1-2; 7 bases align to TRBD1. V lost 0 bases and J lost 10; bases outside the gene matches: 11. The CDR3 loop spans 14 amino acids. Germline V gene sequence: CDR1 GTSNPN, CDR2 SVGIG (reference sequence). CDR3 protein: CAWSVSDRTNYYTF. CDR3 coding DNA: TGTGCCTGGAGTGTATCGGACAGGACGAATTACTACACCTTC.

About this clone: This sample includes further DNA sequences coding for the same CDR3. The chain is built from TRBV18 and TRBJ2-2; D is uncertain. V lost 3 bases and J 0 bases, leaving 2 bases between the germline ends. This CDR3 has 13 amino acids. CDR1 and CDR2 (germline): KGHSH, LQKENI. The CDR3 nucleotides read TGTGCCAGCTCACCCTCGAACACCGGGGAGCTGTTTTTT. As protein: CASSPSNTGELFF.

With regard to this clone: Other DNA sequences within the sample encode an identical CDR3. This chain joins TRBV5-1 and TRBJ2-7, with 8 nucleotides matching TRBD2. Germline values: CDR1 SGHRS, CDR2 YFSETQ. With V trimmed by 0 bases and J by 2 bases, 4 bases remained unmatched. The CDR3 totals 15 residues. DNA for the CDR3: TGCGCCAGCAGCTTGGCGGGGGGGCCAACCTACGAGCAGTACTTC. Encoded protein: CASSLAGGPTYEQYF.

The chain employs TRBV28 and TRBJ1-1; tentatively, D is TRBD1 (6 bases). This CDR3 region has 12 residues. V dropped 8 bases and J dropped 5 bases, with 12 bases sitting between them. Germline loops: CDR1 MDHEN, CDR2 SYDVKM. The CDR3 DNA reads as TGTGCCAGCGGTCCAGGGGAAACTGAAGCTTTCTTT. Translating it yields CASGPGETEAFF.

The genes are TRBV5-6 and TRBJ1-4; D unclear. The length of the CDR3 is 16 residues. V was clipped by 4 bases and J by 3 bases, with 16 bases between them. Germline CDR1 reads SGHDT; CDR2 reads YYEEEE. CDR3 bases: TGTGCCAGCAGCACTTTCGACACTAGCGCTAATGAAAAACTGTTTTTT. Protein sequence: CASSTFDTSANEKLFF.

CDR3 DNA: TGTGCCAGCAGCGACGGACCGGGGACCCAGTACTTC. It codes for CASSDGPGTQYF. The chain employs TRBV7-2 and TRBJ2-5; D unresolved. This CDR3 contains 12 residues. From germline, CDR1 is SGHTA and CDR2 FQGNSA. V lost 5 bases to trimming and J lost 7 bases, with 11 bases between them.

Regarding this clone: Within the sample, other DNA sequences also encode this same CDR3. The chain recombines TRBV5-1 with TRBJ2-7; D is perhaps TRBD1 or TRBD2 (5 bases each). Germline V gene lookup returns CDR1 SGHRS and CDR2 YFSETQ. Deletions cut 0 bases from V and 0 bases from J, with 7 bases between. The CDR3 is 14 amino acids. For the CDR3, the DNA is TGCGCCAGCAGCTTGGAGGGGAGCTCCTACGAGCAGTACTTC. Translated: CASSLEGSSYEQYF.

J is TRBJ2-7 and V is TRBV6-5, with D tentatively TRBD2 (5 bases). CDR1 is MNHEY, CDR2 SVGAGI, per germline. The CDR3 is 14 amino acids. The ends were cut back, 5 bases at V and 4 bases at J, with 15 bases in the middle. The CDR3 loop reads CASSRLTGFYEQYF. CDR3 DNA sequence: TGTGCCAGCAGTCGACTAACGGGATTTTACGAGCAGTACTTC.

The chain is built from TRBV5-1 and TRBJ1-1; 7 bases line up with TRBD1. CDR1 and CDR2 (germline): SGHRS, YFSETQ. V shed 1 base and J 4 bases; nucleotides not matched to a gene: 7. CDR3 length equals 15 residues. The CDR3 loop reads CASSLIGAGGTEAFF. CDR3 nucleotides: TGCGCCAGCAGCTTGATCGGGGCAGGGGGCACTGAAGCTTTCTTT. Full variable domain (rest looked up from reference TRBV5-1 and TRBJ1-1): KAGVTQTPRYLIKTRGQQVTLSCSPISGHRSVSWYQQTPGQGLQFLFEYFSETQRNKGNFPGRFSGRQFSNSRSEMNVSTLELGDSALYLCASSLIGAGGTEAFFGQGTRLTVV.

As DNA, the CDR3 is TGTGCCAGTAGTTTCTGGGCCGGGTCATCCTCCTACAATGAGCAGTTCTTC. Its protein is CASSFWAGSSSYNEQFF. This chain links TRBV19 with TRBJ2-1; no definite D call. Trimming left V 5 bases short and J 0 bases short, with 17 bases between. The germline gives CDR1 LNHDA, CDR2 SQIVND (reference sequence). The CDR3 has 17 residues.